This T cell receptor (beta chain) appears in the sequencing data of a study of T-cell reconstitution after alpha-beta-depleted transplantation in children. Germline CDR1 SGHTA, CDR2 FQGNSA. V lost 6 bases and J 2 bases, leaving 16 bases between the germline ends. The CDR3 loop spans 15 amino acids. At least ten counts were recorded for this clonotype. Construction of the TCRbeta library involved unique molecular identifiers. TCRdb processed the PCR reads anew with MiXCR; each CDR3 protein has one entry. This sample yields about 98,000 distinct CDR3 sequences, of which 7% to 8% are seen a single time; about 17% belongs to the top ten.

The TCR originated in a boy younger than 10 with acute lymphoblastic leukemia, due to receive a stem cell transplant. The chain carries TRBV7-2 and TRBJ2-5; D is unclear. The sample here was PBMCs, taken before TCRalphabeta/CD19-depleted stem cell transplant. This CDR3 reads CASSPRQRRQETQYF. The CDR3, as DNA: TGTGCCAGCAGTCCAAGGCAGCGACGGCAAGAGACCCAGTACTTC.